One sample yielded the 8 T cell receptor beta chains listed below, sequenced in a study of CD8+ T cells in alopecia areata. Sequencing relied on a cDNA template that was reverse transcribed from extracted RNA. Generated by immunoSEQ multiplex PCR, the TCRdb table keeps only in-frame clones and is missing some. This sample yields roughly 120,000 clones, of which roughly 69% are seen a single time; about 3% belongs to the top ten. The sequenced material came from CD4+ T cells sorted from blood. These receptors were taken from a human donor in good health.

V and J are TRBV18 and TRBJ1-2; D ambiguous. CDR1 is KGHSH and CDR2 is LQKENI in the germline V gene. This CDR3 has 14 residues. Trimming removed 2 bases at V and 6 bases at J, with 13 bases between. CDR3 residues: CASSPTPQDHGYTF. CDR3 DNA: TGTGCCAGCTCACCAACTCCCCAGGACCATGGCTACACCTTC. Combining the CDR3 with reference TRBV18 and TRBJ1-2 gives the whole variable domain NAGVMQNPRHLVRRRGQEARLRCSPMKGHSHVYWYRQLPEEGLKFMVYLQKENIIDESGMPKERFSAEFPKEGPSILRIQQVVRGDSAAYFCASSPTPQDHGYTFGSGTRLTVV.

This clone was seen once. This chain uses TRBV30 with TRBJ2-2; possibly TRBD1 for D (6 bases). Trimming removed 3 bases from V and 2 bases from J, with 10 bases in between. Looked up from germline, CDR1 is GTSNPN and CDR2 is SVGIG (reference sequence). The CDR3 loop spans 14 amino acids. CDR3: CAWSRGGNTGELFF. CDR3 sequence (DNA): TGTGCCTGGAGCAGGGGCGGCAACACCGGGGAGCTGTTTTTT.

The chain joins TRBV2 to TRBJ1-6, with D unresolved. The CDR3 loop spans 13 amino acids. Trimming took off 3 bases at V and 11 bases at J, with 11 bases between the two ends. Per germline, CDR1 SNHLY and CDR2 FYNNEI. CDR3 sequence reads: CASSDFGGTPLHF. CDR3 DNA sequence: TGTGCCAGCAGTGATTTTGGTGGCACACCCCTCCACTTT. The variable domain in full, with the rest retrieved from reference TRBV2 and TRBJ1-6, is EPEVTQTPSHQVTQMGQEVILRCVPISNHLYFYWYRQILGQKVEFLVSFYNNEISEKSEIFDDQFSVERPDGSNFTLKIRSTKLEDSAMYFCASSDFGGTPLHFGNGTRLTVT.

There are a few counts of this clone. The DNA of the CDR3 is TGCAGCGTTGAAGACAATACAGGGAGGACTGAAGCTTTCTTT. Its translation is CSVEDNTGRTEAFF. The chain has TRBV29-1 and TRBJ1-1, with D perhaps matching TRBD1 (6 bases). Germline V CDR1 and CDR2: SQVTM, ANQGSEA. Trimming removed 0 bases at V and 5 bases at J, with 13 bases between. CDR3 length equals 14 residues.

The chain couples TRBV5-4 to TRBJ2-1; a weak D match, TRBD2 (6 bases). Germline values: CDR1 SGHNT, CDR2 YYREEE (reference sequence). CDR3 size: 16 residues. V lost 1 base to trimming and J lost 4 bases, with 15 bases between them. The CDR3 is CASSLTGSGTYNEQFF. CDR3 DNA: TGTGCCAGCAGCTTGACAGGTTCGGGGACTTACAATGAGCAGTTCTTC.

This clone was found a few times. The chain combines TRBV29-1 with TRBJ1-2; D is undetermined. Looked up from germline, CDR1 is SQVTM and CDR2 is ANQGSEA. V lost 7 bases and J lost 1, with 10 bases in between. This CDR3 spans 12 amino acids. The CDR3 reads CSGRTLNYGYTF. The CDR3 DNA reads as TGCAGCGGACGAACCCTTAACTATGGCTACACCTTC.

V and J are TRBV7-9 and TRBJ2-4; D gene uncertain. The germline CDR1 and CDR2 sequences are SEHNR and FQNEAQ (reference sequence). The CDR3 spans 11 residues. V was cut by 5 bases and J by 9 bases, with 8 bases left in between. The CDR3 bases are TGTGCCAGCAGCCCCAACGGCATTCAGTACTTC. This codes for CASSPNGIQYF.

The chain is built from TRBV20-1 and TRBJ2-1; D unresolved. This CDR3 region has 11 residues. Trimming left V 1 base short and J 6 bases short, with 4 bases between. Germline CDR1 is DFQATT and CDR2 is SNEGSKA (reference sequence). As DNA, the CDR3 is TGCAGTGCTAGAGGGGTCAATGAGCAGTTCTTC. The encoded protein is CSARGVNEQFF.